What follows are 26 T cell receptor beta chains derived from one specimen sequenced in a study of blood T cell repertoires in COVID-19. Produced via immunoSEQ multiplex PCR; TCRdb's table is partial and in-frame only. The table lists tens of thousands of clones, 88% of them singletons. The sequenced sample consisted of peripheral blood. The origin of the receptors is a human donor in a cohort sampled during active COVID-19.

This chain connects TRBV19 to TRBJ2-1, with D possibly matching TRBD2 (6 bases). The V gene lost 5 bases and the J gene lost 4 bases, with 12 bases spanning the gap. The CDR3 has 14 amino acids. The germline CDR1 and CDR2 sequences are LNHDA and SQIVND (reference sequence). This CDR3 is CASSPSSVYNEQFF. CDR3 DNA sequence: TGTGCCAGTAGTCCGTCTAGCGTATACAATGAGCAGTTCTTC.

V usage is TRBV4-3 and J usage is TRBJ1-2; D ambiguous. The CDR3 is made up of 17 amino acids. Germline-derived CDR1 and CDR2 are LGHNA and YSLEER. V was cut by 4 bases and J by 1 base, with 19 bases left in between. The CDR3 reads CASSPLAGQRNNYGYTF. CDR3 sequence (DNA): TGCGCCAGCAGCCCCTTGGCGGGCCAGCGAAATAACTATGGCTACACCTTC.

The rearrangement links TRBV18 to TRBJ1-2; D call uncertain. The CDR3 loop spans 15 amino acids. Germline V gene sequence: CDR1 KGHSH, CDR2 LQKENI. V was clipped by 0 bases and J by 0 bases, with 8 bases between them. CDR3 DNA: TGTGCCAGCTCACCACCTCTCAGAACTAACTATGGCTACACCTTC. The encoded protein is CASSPPLRTNYGYTF.

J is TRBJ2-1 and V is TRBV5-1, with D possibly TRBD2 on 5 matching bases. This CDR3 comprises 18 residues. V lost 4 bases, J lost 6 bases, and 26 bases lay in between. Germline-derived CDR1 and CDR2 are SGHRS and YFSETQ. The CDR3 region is CASSPGGLGEPRANEQFF. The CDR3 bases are TGCGCCAGCAGCCCTGGAGGCCTTGGCGAGCCCCGGGCCAATGAGCAGTTCTTC.

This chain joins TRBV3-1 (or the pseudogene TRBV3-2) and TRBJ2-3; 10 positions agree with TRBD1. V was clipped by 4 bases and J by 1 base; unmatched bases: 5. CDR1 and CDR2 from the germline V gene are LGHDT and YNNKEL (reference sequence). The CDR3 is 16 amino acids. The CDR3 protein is CASSLRTGGGTDTQYF. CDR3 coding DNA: TGTGCCAGCAGCCTAAGGACAGGGGGGGGCACAGATACGCAGTATTTT.

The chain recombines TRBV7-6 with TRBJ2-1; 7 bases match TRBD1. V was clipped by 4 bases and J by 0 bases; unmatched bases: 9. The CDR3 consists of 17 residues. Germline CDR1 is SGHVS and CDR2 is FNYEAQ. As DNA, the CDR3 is TGTGCCAGCAGCTCACTACAGGGGTTCGGCTCCTACAATGAGCAGTTCTTC. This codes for CASSSLQGFGSYNEQFF.

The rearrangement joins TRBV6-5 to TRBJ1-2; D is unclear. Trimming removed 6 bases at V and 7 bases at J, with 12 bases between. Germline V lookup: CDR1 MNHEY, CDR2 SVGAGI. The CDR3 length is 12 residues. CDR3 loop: CASRKARGGYTF. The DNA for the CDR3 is TGTGCCAGCAGAAAGGCCCGCGGTGGCTACACCTTC.

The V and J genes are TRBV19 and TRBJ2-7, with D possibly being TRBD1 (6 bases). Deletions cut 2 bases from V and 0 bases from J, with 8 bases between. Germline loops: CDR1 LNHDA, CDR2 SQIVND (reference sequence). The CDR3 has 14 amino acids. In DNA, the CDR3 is TGTGCCAGTAGTATAAAACAGGGCTCCTACGAGCAGTACTTC. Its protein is CASSIKQGSYEQYF.

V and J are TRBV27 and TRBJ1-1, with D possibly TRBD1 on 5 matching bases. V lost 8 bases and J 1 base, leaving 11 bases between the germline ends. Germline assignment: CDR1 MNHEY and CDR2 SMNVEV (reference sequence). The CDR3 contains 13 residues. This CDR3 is CASSFTGNTEAFF. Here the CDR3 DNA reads TGTGCCAGCTCATTTACAGGGAACACTGAAGCTTTCTTT.

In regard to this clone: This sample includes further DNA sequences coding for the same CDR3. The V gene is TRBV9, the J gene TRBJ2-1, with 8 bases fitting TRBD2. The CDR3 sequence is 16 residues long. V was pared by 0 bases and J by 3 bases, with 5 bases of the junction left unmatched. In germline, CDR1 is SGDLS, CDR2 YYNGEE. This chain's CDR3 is CASSVVGSGVYNEQFF. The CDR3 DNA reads TGTGCCAGCAGCGTAGTTGGTAGCGGGGTCTACAATGAGCAGTTCTTC.

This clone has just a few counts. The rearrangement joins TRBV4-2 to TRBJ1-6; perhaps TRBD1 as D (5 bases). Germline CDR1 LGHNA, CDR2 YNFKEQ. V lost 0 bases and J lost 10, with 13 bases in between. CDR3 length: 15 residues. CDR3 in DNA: TGTGCCAGCAGCCAAGAAAAGGGGAGGAAGTCACCCCTCCACTTT. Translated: CASSQEKGRKSPLHF.

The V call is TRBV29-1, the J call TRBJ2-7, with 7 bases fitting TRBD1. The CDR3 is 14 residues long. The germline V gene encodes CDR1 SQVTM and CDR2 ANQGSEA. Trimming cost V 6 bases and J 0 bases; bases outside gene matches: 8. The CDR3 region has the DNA TGCAGCGTGGGACAGTCGGCGAGCTCCTACGAGCAGTACTTC. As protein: CSVGQSASSYEQYF.

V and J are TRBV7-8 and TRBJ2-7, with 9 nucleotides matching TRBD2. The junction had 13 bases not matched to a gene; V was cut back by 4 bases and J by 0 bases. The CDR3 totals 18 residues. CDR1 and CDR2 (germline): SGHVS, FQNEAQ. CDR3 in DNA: TGTGCCAGCAGCTCAGACTCGGGAAGCGGGGGGTCCTCCTACGAGCAGTACTTC. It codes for CASSSDSGSGGSSYEQYF.

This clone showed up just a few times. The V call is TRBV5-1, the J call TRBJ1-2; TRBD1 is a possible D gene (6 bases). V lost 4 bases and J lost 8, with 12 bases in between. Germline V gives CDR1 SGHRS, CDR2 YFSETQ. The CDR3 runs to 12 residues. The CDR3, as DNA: TGCGCCAGCAGCCAGTGGGGGGGCGGCTACACCTTC. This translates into CASSQWGGGYTF.

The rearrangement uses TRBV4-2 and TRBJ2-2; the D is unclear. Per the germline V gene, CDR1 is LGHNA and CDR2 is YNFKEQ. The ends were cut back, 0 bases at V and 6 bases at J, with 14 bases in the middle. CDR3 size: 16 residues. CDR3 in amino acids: CASSQDPASSPGELFF. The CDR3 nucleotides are TGTGCCAGCAGCCAAGATCCCGCTAGTTCCCCCGGGGAGCTGTTTTTT.

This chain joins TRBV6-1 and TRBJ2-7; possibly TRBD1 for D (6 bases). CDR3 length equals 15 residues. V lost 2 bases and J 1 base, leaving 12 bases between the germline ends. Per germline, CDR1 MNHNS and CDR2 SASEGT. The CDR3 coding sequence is TGTGCCAGCAGTGAAATGGACAGCCCATCCTACGAGCAGTACTTC. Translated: CASSEMDSPSYEQYF.

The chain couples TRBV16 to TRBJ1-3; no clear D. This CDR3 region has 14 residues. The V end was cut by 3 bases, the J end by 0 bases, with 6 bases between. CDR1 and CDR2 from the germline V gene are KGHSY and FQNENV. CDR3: CASSQDFSGNTIYF. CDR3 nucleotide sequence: TGTGCCAGCAGCCAGGACTTCTCTGGAAACACCATATATTTT. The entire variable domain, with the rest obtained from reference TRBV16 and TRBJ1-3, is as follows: GEEVAQTPKHLVRGEGQKAKLYCAPIKGHSYVFWYQQVLKNEFKFLISFQNENVFDETGMPKERFSAKCLPNSPCSLEIQATKLEDSAVYFCASSQDFSGNTIYFGEGSWLTVV.

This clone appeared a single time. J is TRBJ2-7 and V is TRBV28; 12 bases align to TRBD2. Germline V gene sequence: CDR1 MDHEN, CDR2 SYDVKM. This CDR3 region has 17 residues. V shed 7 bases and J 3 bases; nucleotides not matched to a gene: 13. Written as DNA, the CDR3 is TGTGCCAGCATCTCGGCCCGACTAGCGGGGGAAAGCTACGAGCAGTACTTC. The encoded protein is CASISARLAGESYEQYF.

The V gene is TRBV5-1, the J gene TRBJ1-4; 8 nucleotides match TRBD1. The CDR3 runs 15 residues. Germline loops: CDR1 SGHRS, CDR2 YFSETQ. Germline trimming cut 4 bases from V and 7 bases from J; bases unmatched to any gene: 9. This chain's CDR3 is CASSQTGGSLEKLFF. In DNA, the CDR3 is TGCGCCAGCAGCCAAACAGGGGGTAGTCTTGAAAAACTGTTTTTT.

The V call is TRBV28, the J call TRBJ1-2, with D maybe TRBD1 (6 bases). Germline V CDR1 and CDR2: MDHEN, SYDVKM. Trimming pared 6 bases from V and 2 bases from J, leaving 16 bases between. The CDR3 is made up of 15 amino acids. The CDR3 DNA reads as TGTGCCAGCAGCCCTGGACAGACACACAACTATGGCTACACCTTC. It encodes CASSPGQTHNYGYTF.

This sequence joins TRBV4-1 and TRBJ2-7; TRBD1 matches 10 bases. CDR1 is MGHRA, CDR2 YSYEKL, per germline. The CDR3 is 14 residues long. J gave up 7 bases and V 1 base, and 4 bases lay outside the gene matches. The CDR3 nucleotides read TGCGCCAGCAGCCAAGGACAGGGGGCGAGGGAGCAGTACTTC. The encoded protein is CASSQGQGAREQYF.

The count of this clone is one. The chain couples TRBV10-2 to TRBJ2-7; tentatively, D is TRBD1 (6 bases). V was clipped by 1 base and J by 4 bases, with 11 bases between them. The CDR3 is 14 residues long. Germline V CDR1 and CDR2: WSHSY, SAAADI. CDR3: CASSELGQIYEQYF. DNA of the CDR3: TGCGCCAGCAGTGAGTTGGGACAAATATACGAGCAGTACTTC.

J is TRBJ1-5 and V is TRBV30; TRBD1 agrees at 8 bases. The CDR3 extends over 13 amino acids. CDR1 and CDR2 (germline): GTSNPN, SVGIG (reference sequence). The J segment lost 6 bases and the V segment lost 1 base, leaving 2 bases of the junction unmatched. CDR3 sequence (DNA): TGTGCCTGGAGTGCAGGGGGCAGTCAGCCCCAGCATTTT. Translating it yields CAWSAGGSQPQHF.

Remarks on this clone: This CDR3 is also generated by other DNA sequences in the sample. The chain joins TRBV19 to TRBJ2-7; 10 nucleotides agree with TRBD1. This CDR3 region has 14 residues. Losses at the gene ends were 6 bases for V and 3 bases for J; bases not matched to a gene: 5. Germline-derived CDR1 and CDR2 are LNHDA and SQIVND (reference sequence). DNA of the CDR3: TGTGCCAGTAGCCCGAGGACAGGGGGCTACGAGCAGTACTTC. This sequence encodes CASSPRTGGYEQYF. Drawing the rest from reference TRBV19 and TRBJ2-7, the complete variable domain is DGGITQSPKYLFRKEGQNVTLSCEQNLNHDAMYWYRQDPGQGLRLIYYSQIVNDFQKGDIAEGYSVSREKKESFPLTVTSAQKNPTAFYLCASSPRTGGYEQYFGPGTRLTVT.

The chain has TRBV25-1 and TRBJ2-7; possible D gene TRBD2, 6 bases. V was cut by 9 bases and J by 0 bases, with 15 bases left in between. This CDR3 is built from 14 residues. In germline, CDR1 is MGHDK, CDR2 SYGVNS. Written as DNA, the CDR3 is TGTGCCAGATCAGTGGGGGGAAGCTCCTACGAGCAGTACTTC. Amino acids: CARSVGGSSYEQYF.

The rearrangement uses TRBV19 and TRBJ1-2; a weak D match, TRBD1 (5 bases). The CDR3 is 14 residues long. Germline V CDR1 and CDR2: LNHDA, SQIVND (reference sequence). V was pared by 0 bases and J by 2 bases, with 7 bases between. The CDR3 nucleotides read TGTGCCAGTAGTATAGAAGCAGGGAACTATGGCTACACCTTC. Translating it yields CASSIEAGNYGYTF.